This TCR beta chain comes out of a study of human T cells and chemical hapten exposure. In the original analysis: Approximately 100,000 TCRs per sample was the median, with a range of 23,224 to 690,600. TCRdb recomputed calls from the RACE reads with MiXCR, one row per CDR3 protein. Here the V and J calls rest on TCRdb's processing, not on the authors' analysis. The data contain around 300,000 distinct CDR3 sequences, around 7% of them singletons. Time point given: patch test 1, 2 weeks after DPC sensitization. The treatment was: therapeutic diphenylcyclopropenone sensitization with weekly scalp DPC. V lost 3 bases to trimming and J lost 4 bases, with 12 bases between them. This CDR3 region has 13 residues. Per germline, CDR1 DFQATT and CDR2 SNEGSKA (reference sequence).

The starting material was whole blood, obtained in connection with sensitization to the hapten diphenylcyclopropenone (DPC). The receptor's source is a woman aged 18-29 years with alopecia areata. Some clones in this sample may be carry-over from other donors' samples. The gene calls are TRBV20-1 and TRBJ1-2, with a tentative D call TRBD1 (5 bases). CDR3 amino acids: CSASEDTVYGYTF. The CDR3 DNA sequence: TGCAGTGCTAGTGAGGACACGGTCTATGGCTACACCTTC.